The next 17 T cell receptor beta chains were all read from a single sample in a study of beta chain features in type 1 diabetes. Reverse transcribing all isolated RNA meant expressed TCRB transcripts were sequenced. Profiled with immunoSEQ multiplex PCR; TCRdb holds only in-frame clones, not every one. The sample lists hundreds of thousands of clones; about 14% were seen once. The sample comprised naive CD4+ T cells from blood. The receptors derive from a young man in good health.

V is TRBV6-6 and J is TRBJ1-5; no firm D call. Germline CDR1 MNHNY, CDR2 SVGAGI (reference sequence). V gave up 11 bases and J gave up 4 bases, with 12 bases separating them. The CDR3 totals 12 residues. CDR3 protein: CAVEERNQPQHF. As DNA, the CDR3 is TGTGCCGTCGAGGAGAGAAATCAGCCCCAGCATTTT.

J is TRBJ1-5 and V is TRBV28, with D unclear. Trimming pared 1 base from V and 2 bases from J, leaving 6 bases between. This CDR3 region has 14 residues. Germline V gene lookup returns CDR1 MDHEN and CDR2 SYDVKM. The CDR3 reads CASSLYEGNQPQHF. The CDR3 nucleotides are TGTGCCAGCAGTTTATACGAGGGCAATCAGCCCCAGCATTTT.

The CDR3 spells CASMRNAGPDTQYF. The CDR3, as DNA: TGTGCCAGCATGAGAAACGCAGGGCCAGATACGCAGTATTTT. The chain uses TRBV28 and TRBJ2-3; TRBD1 might be the D (5 bases). The CDR3 covers 14 residues. V was shortened by 7 bases and J by 4 bases, with 15 bases between the two germline ends. Germline V gene lookup returns CDR1 MDHEN and CDR2 SYDVKM. Full variable domain (rest looked up from reference TRBV28 and TRBJ2-3): DVKVTQSSRYLVKRTGEKVFLECVQDMDHENMFWYRQDPGLGLRLIYFSYDVKMKEKGDIPEGYSVSREKKERFSLILESASTNQTSMYLCASMRNAGPDTQYFGPGTRLTVL.

V is TRBV10-3 and J is TRBJ2-3, with TRBD1 matching 8 bases. The CDR3 totals 15 residues. J gave up 2 bases and V 4 bases, and 5 bases lay outside the gene matches. The germline V gene encodes CDR1 ENHRY and CDR2 SYGVKD. The chain's CDR3 is CAISGQGAFTDTQYF. In DNA form, the CDR3 reads TGTGCCATCAGTGGTCAGGGGGCCTTCACAGATACGCAGTATTTT.

This clone came up a few times. V gene TRBV28 combines with J gene TRBJ2-7; 9 bases agree with TRBD1. CDR1 and CDR2 (germline): MDHEN, SYDVKM. Trimming cost V 2 bases and J 4 bases; bases outside gene matches: 3. This CDR3 has 14 residues. CDR3: CASSLTGGWYEQYF. The CDR3 DNA is TGTGCCAGCAGTTTAACAGGGGGCTGGTACGAGCAGTACTTC.

V is TRBV6-5 and J is TRBJ1-4; no reliable D call. Per the germline V gene, CDR1 is MNHEY and CDR2 is SVGAGI. Trimming cost V 7 bases and J 0 bases, with 9 bases left between them. The CDR3 extends over 14 amino acids. The CDR3 loop reads CASTEVATNEKLFF. In DNA, the CDR3 is TGTGCCAGCACCGAAGTTGCAACTAATGAAAAACTGTTTTTT.

This clone was observed a few times. This chain uses TRBV28 with TRBJ2-3; no firm D call. This CDR3 spans 13 amino acids. Looked up from germline, CDR1 is MDHEN and CDR2 is SYDVKM. V lost 9 bases, J lost 4 bases, and 14 bases lay in between. CDR3 nucleotide sequence: TGTGCCAGTTCCACCCCCGCGGCAGATACGCAGTATTTT. Its translation is CASSTPAADTQYF.

This clone was detected only once. The rearrangement links TRBV4-3 to TRBJ1-2, with D unresolved. Trimming cost V 4 bases and J 2 bases, with 17 bases left between them. Germline V gene lookup returns CDR1 LGHNA and CDR2 YSLEER. This CDR3 contains 16 residues. This CDR3 reads CASSRRSGPSNYGYTF. The CDR3 DNA reads TGCGCCAGCAGCCGAAGGAGTGGACCTTCGAACTATGGCTACACCTTC.

The rearrangement joins TRBV7-2 to TRBJ1-5, with D possibly being TRBD1 (6 bases). The CDR3 length is 15 residues. Trimming left V 5 bases short and J 0 bases short, with 11 bases between. CDR1 is SGHTA and CDR2 is FQGNSA in the germline V gene. The CDR3 region is CASSRTVDSNQPQHF. The CDR3 DNA is TGTGCCAGCAGCCGGACAGTGGATAGCAATCAGCCCCAGCATTTT.

This clone occurred a few times. The chain links TRBV7-2 to TRBJ2-5; unclear D gene. This CDR3 is built from 15 residues. With 5 bases removed from V and 1 base from J, the gap between germline ends came to 14 bases. In germline, CDR1 is SGHTA, CDR2 FQGNSA. The CDR3 sequence: CASSQDTEAQETQYF. CDR3 bases: TGTGCCAGCAGCCAGGATACGGAAGCCCAAGAGACCCAGTACTTC.

This clone was detected a few times. This rearrangement joins TRBV13 to TRBJ2-3; 8 bases fit TRBD2. CDR1 and CDR2 from the germline V gene are PRHDT and FYEKMQ (reference sequence). The V gene end was trimmed by 5 bases and the J gene end by 5 bases; junction bases not matched to a gene: 15. This CDR3 spans 17 amino acids. For the CDR3, the DNA is TGTGCCAGCAGCGCCCTACCCCAGCGGGGGTATGTAGATACGCAGTATTTT. Encoded protein: CASSALPQRGYVDTQYF.

The V gene is TRBV19, the J gene TRBJ1-2; D uncertain. V gave up 8 bases and J gave up 4 bases, with 14 bases separating them. Germline assignment: CDR1 LNHDA and CDR2 SQIVND (reference sequence). This CDR3 is 13 amino acids long. CDR3 coding DNA: TGTGCCAGTGGAGAGCAGCCATTCTATGGCTACACCTTC. Amino acid sequence: CASGEQPFYGYTF.

This clone was detected a few times. The chain joins TRBV28 to TRBJ2-1; 7 nucleotides line up with TRBD2. The CDR3 length is 14 residues. The V and J ends lost 6 bases and 7 bases, in that order; junction bases with no gene match: 9. Germline V CDR1 and CDR2: MDHEN, SYDVKM. The CDR3 nucleotides read TGTGCCAGCAGCCGCGGCGGGAGTAGGAATGAGCAGTTCTTC. It encodes CASSRGGSRNEQFF.

This clone was seen more than once but under ten times. The sample has other DNA sequences that encode this CDR3 too. The chain uses TRBV25-1 and TRBJ2-3; maybe TRBD1 (6 bases). V lost 6 bases to trimming and J lost 6 bases, with 10 bases between them. The CDR3 sequence is 12 residues long. The V gene's germline CDR1 is MGHDK and CDR2 SYGVNS. CDR3 region: CASRGQGDTQYF. CDR3 bases: TGTGCCAGCAGGGGGCAGGGGGATACGCAGTATTTT.

The chain links TRBV27 to TRBJ1-6; 7 nucleotides match TRBD1. The V segment lost 5 bases and the J segment 8 bases; nucleotides outside the gene matches: 9. Germline assignment: CDR1 MNHEY and CDR2 SMNVEV (reference sequence). The CDR3 loop spans 15 amino acids. The CDR3 DNA reads TGTGCCAGCAGTCCGCGCCGGGACAGTTATTCACCCCTCCACTTT. This gives the protein CASSPRRDSYSPLHF.

This clone was observed a few times. This chain joins TRBV9 and TRBJ2-1, with 10 bases identical to TRBD2. After removal of 4 bases from V and 7 bases from J, the junction contained 11 bases not matched to a gene. The germline CDR1 and CDR2 sequences are SGDLS and YYNGEE. This CDR3 is 16 amino acids long. In DNA form, the CDR3 reads TGTGCCAGCAGCCCCCCTGGGCTAGCGGGAGCGAATGAGCAGTTCTTC. It is translated as CASSPPGLAGANEQFF.

A few counts support this clone. This chain uses TRBV7-2 with TRBJ2-7; 7 nucleotides align to TRBD1. The CDR3 extends over 14 amino acids. J gave up 7 bases and V 3 bases, and 9 bases lay outside the gene matches. Germline V CDR1 and CDR2: SGHTA, FQGNSA. The CDR3, as DNA: TGTGCCAGCAGCTTGGAACAGGGGAAGTGGGAGCAGTACTTC. This gives the protein CASSLEQGKWEQYF.